Below, 10 T cell receptor beta chains from the same sample are listed, as sequenced in a study of T and B cells in COVID-19 patients. Multiplex PCR with BIOMED2 TRB-A/B primer pools amplified TRB rearrangements. Via MiXCR, TCRdb re-called the multiplex PCR reads, giving one row per CDR3 protein. The sample has roughly 11,000 distinct CDR3 sequences; over 30% are singletons. Blood genomic DNA input for TRB amplification was 250-500 ng. Sequencing was carried out using blood. Every receptor here comes from a human donor with active COVID-19.

The V and J genes are TRBV7-9 and TRBJ2-1, with 7 bases fitting TRBD1. Germline CDR1 is SEHNR and CDR2 is FQNEAQ (reference sequence). Trimming took 1 base from V and 10 from J; bases not matched to a gene: 10. The CDR3 is 15 amino acids. The CDR3 nucleotides are TGTGCCAGCAGCTTAGAAGGGGGCCCCTCGAGGGAGCAGTTCTTC. It yields the protein CASSLEGGPSREQFF.

This clonotype is medium-sized by share. This sequence joins TRBV12-3 or TRBV12-4 and TRBJ2-3; D is undetermined. CDR3 length: 15 residues. V was trimmed by 3 bases and J by 0 bases, leaving 10 bases between them. The CDR3 reads CASSFQALSTDTQYF. As DNA, the CDR3 is TGTGCCAGCAGTTTCCAGGCCCTTAGCACAGATACGCAGTATTTT.

The chain uses TRBV5-1 and TRBJ2-1; 11 nucleotides line up with TRBD1. The trim removed 2 bases at V and 6 bases at J, leaving 1 base unmatched. The CDR3 runs to 14 residues. CDR1 and CDR2 (germline): SGHRS, YFSETQ. CDR3 residues: CASSFGTGGNEQFF. CDR3 nucleotide sequence: TGCGCCAGCAGCTTTGGGACAGGGGGCAATGAGCAGTTCTTC.

This clonotype was detected a few times. The genes are TRBV12-3 or TRBV12-4 and TRBJ1-2, with 7 bases fitting TRBD1. This CDR3 region has 13 residues. Trimming removed 8 bases from V and 4 bases from J; junction bases left unmatched: 7. The CDR3 here is CASSLRQGYGYTF. As DNA, the CDR3 is TGTGCCAGCTCCCTAAGACAGGGCTATGGCTACACCTTC.

The rearrangement links TRBV27 to TRBJ1-4; TRBD1 matches at 7 bases. This CDR3 has 15 amino acids. J gave up 2 bases and V 5 bases, and 5 bases lay outside the gene matches. CDR1 and CDR2 (germline): MNHEY, SMNVEV (reference sequence). As DNA, the CDR3 is TGTGCCAGCAGTGTCCAGGGGGGGACTAATGAAAAACTGTTTTTT. This sequence encodes CASSVQGGTNEKLFF. The full variable domain, with the rest looked up from reference TRBV27 and TRBJ1-4, is EAQVTQNPRYLITVTGKKLTVTCSQNMNHEYMSWYRQDPGLGLRQIYYSMNVEVTDKGDVPEGYKVSRKEKRNFPLILESPSPNQTSLYFCASSVQGGTNEKLFFGSGTQLSVL.

The rearrangement joins TRBV2 to TRBJ2-7; D remains ambiguous. The germline V gene has CDR1 SNHLY and CDR2 FYNNEI. Between the trimmed V and J ends, which lost 8 bases and 3 bases, there was a span of 5 bases. The CDR3 sequence is 10 residues long. The CDR3 DNA sequence: TGTGCCAGCTGCGACTACGAGCAGTACTTC. Translating gives CASCDYEQYF.

V is TRBV14 and J is TRBJ1-5; 7 bases match TRBD1. The CDR3 extends over 13 amino acids. CDR1 SGHDN and CDR2 FVKESK come from the germline V gene. V dropped 4 bases and J dropped 8; count of bases not matched to a gene: 5. The CDR3 region has the DNA TGTGCCAGCAGCCCTGACAGGGAGGAGCCCCAGCATTTT. Its translation is CASSPDREEPQHF.

Relative to its sample, this clonotype is medium-sized. This rearrangement joins TRBV27 to TRBJ2-7; D possibly matches TRBD1 or TRBD2 (5 bases each). The germline CDR1 and CDR2 sequences are MNHEY and SMNVEV (reference sequence). CDR3 length: 15 amino acids. V was shortened by 5 bases and J by 5 bases, with 19 bases between the two germline ends. DNA of the CDR3: TGTGCCAGCAGTCGTTACGGGTCCAGGGAGAACGAGCAGTACTTC. Amino acids: CASSRYGSRENEQYF.

This clonotype was recorded a few times. The V call is TRBV7-2, the J call TRBJ1-3, with 9 bases matching TRBD1. The V gene's germline CDR1 is SGHTA and CDR2 FQGNSA. After removal of 6 bases from V and 4 bases from J, the junction contained 10 bases not matched to a gene. The CDR3 length is 16 residues. The CDR3 nucleotides read TGTGCCAGCAGACCATCCGGGACAGGGATAGGAAACACCATATATTTT. It specifies CASRPSGTGIGNTIYF. Variable domain in full (rest from reference TRBV7-2 and TRBJ1-3): GAGVSQSPSNKVTEKGKDVELRCDPISGHTALYWYRQSLGQGLEFLIYFQGNSAPDKSGLPSDRFSAERTGGSVSTLTIQRTQQEDSAVYLCASRPSGTGIGNTIYFGEGSWLTVV.

The chain carries TRBV18 and TRBJ2-3; D may match TRBD1 or TRBD2 (5 bases each). Per germline, CDR1 KGHSH and CDR2 LQKENI. The CDR3 spans 13 residues. V was pared by 8 bases and J by 3 bases, with 12 bases between. CDR3: CASTPGPTDTQYF. CDR3 DNA sequence: TGTGCCAGCACGCCGGGGCCTACAGATACGCAGTATTTT. Filled out from reference TRBV18 and TRBJ2-3, the complete variable domain reads NAGVMQNPRHLVRRRGQEARLRCSPMKGHSHVYWYRQLPEEGLKFMVYLQKENIIDESGMPKERFSAEFPKEGPSILRIQQVVRGDSAAYFCASTPGPTDTQYFGPGTRLTVL.